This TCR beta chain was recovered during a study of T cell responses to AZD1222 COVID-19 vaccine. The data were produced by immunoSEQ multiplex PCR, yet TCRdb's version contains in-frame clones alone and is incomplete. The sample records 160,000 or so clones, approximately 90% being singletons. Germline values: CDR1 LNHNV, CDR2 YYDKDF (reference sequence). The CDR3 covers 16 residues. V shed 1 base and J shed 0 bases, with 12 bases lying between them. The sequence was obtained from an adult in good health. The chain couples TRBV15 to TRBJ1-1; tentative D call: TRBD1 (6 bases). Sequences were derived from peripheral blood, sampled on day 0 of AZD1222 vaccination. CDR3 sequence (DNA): TGTGCCACCAGCAGAGGCACAGGGACTTTGAACACTGAAGCTTTCTTT. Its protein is CATSRGTGTLNTEAFF.